The 7 T cell receptor beta chains presented below share a single source sample, sequenced in a study of T cell clones after liver transplantation. Clones were sequenced by immunoSEQ multiplex PCR, and TCRdb holds only the in-frame ones, with some missing. The table has more than 65,000 clones, about 88% seen once. The sample in question was CD4+ T cells from blood, obtained before liver transplant. Receptors originate from a human donor who received a liver transplant.

The chain links TRBV18 to TRBJ2-3, with D tentatively TRBD2 (6 bases). Trimming pared 4 bases from V and 5 bases from J, leaving 13 bases between. Germline V CDR1 and CDR2: KGHSH, LQKENI. The CDR3 is 14 amino acids. The CDR3 DNA follows: TGTGCCAGCTCACTGGGTCGGGAGAAAGATACGCAGTATTTT. Its translation: CASSLGREKDTQYF.

The rearrangement links TRBV10-1 to TRBJ2-7; TRBD2 aligns across 11 bases. CDR1 and CDR2 (germline): WNHNN, SYGVQD (reference sequence). CDR3 length: 15 residues. The V gene end was trimmed by 0 bases and the J gene end by 7 bases; junction bases not matched to a gene: 5. The CDR3: CASSESDSGRDEQYF. CDR3 DNA sequence: TGCGCCAGCAGTGAGTCGGATAGCGGGAGGGATGAGCAGTACTTC.

This clone was observed once. The genes are TRBV7-9 and TRBJ2-7; D gene unclear. V shed 5 bases and J shed 1 base, with 9 bases lying between them. The length of the CDR3 is 13 residues. Germline CDR1 reads SEHNR; CDR2 reads FQNEAQ (reference sequence). In DNA form, the CDR3 reads TGTGCCAGCAGCCGCTTAGGGTCCTACGAGCAGTACTTC. It yields the protein CASSRLGSYEQYF. The complete variable domain, with remaining parts taken from reference TRBV7-9 and TRBJ2-7, reads DTGVSQNPRHKITKRGQNVTFRCDPISEHNRLYWYRQTLGQGPEFLTYFQNEAQLEKSRLLSDRFSAERPKGSFSTLEIQRTEQGDSAMYLCASSRLGSYEQYFGPGTRLTVT.

The rearrangement links TRBV5-4 to TRBJ1-2; TRBD1 matches 7 bases. Unmatched junction bases numbered 7, after V lost 4 bases and J lost 4 bases. The CDR3 loop spans 14 amino acids. Germline V gives CDR1 SGHNT, CDR2 YYREEE (reference sequence). CDR3 in amino acids: CASSRQGAGYGYTF. As DNA, the CDR3 is TGTGCCAGCAGCCGACAGGGAGCGGGCTATGGCTACACCTTC.

The chain couples TRBV14 to TRBJ1-1, with 8 bases fitting TRBD1. The germline V gene encodes CDR1 SGHDN and CDR2 FVKESK. The CDR3 contains 14 residues. The V segment lost 4 bases and the J segment 4 bases; nucleotides outside the gene matches: 5. The DNA for the CDR3 is TGTGCCAGCAGCCCGACAGGGGCAGGCACTGAAGCTTTCTTT. Its protein product is CASSPTGAGTEAFF.

The chain carries TRBV19 and TRBJ1-3; D remains unclear. Looked up from germline, CDR1 is LNHDA and CDR2 is SQIVND (reference sequence). Trimming removed 10 bases at V and 1 base at J, with 14 bases between. The CDR3 totals 14 residues. CDR3 loop: CATRTQGSGNTIYF. The CDR3 region has the DNA TGTGCCACCCGGACTCAAGGATCTGGAAACACCATATATTTT.

As DNA, the CDR3 is TGTGCCAGCGGGGAACAGGGCCCGAACACTGAAGCTTTCTTT. This encodes CASGEQGPNTEAFF. V is TRBV2 and J is TRBJ1-1, with a possible D match to TRBD1 (6 bases). Germline CDR1 reads SNHLY; CDR2 reads FYNNEI. CDR3 length: 14 amino acids. V lost 8 bases, J lost 1 base, and 14 bases lay in between.